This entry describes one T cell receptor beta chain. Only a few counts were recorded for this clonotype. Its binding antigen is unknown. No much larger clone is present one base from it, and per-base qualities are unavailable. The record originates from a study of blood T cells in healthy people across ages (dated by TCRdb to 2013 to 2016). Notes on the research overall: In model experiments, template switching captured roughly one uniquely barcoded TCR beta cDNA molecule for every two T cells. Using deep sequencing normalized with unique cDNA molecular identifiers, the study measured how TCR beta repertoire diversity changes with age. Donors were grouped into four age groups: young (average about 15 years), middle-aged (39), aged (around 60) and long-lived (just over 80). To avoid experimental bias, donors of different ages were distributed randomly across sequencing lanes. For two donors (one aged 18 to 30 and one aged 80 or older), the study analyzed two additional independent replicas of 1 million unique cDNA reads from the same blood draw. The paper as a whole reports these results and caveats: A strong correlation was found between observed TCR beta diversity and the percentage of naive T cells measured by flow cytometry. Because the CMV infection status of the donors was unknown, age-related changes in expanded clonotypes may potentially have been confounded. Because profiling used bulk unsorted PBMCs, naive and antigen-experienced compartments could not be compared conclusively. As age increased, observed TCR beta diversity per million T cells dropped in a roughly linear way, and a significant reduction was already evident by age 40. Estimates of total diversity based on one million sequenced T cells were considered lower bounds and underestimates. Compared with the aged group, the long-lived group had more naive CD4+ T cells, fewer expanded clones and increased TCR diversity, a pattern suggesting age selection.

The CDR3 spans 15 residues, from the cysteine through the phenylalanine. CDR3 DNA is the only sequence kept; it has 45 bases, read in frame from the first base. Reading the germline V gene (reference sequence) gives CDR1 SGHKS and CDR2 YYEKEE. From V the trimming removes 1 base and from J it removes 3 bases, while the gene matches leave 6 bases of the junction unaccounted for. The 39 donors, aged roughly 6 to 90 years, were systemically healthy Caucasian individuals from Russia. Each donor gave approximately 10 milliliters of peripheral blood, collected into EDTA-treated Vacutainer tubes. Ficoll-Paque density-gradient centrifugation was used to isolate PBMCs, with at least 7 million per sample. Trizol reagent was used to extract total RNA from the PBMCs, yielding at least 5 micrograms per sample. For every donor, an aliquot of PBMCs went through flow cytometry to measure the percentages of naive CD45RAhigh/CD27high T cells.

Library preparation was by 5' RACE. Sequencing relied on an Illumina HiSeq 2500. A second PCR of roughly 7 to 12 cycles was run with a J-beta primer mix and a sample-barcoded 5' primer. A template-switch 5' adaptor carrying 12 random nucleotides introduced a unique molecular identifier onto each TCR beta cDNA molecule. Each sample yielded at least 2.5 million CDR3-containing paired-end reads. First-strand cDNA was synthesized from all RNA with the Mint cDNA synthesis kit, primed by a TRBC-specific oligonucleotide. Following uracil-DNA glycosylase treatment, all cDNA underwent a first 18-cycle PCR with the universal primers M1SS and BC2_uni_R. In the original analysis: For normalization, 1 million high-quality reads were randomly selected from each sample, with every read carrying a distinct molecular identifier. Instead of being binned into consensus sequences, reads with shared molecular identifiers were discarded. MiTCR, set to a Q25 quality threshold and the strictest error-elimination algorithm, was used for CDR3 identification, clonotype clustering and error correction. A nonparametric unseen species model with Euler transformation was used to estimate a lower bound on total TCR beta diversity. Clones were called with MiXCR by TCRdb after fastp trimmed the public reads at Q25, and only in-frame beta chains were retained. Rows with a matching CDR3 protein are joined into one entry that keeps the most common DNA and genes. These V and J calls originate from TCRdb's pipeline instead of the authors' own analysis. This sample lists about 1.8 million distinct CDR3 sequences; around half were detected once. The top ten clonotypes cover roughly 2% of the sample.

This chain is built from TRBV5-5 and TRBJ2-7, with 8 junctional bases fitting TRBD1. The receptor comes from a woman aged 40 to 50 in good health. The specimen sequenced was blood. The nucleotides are TGTGCCAGCAGCTTGACTCGGGACAGGTTCTACGAGCAGTACTTC. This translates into CASSLTRDRFYEQYF.